The 3 T cell receptor beta chains reported below all come from one sample, sequenced in a study of T cell repertoires in cytomegalovirus infection. The antigens these receptors bind are not known. TCRdb ran MiXCR on the reads and lists one entry per CDR3 protein. The sample includes a few hundred thousand distinct CDR3 sequences, 35% to 50% of them seen just once. Material: cultured PBMCs, obtained from culture after CMV antigen stimulation. These receptors were taken from a human donor in good health (CMV status not recorded). Some clones in this sample may be carry-over from other donors' samples.

The gene calls are TRBV4-1 and TRBJ2-1; 7 positions match TRBD1. Looked up from germline, CDR1 is MGHRA and CDR2 is YSYEKL. Trimming removed 0 bases from V and 4 bases from J; junction bases left unmatched: 9. CDR3 length equals 17 residues. CDR3 amino acids: CASSQDLGTEPYNEQFF. The DNA for the CDR3 is TGCGCCAGCAGCCAAGATCTGGGGACAGAACCTTACAATGAGCAGTTCTTC.

J is TRBJ2-2 and V is TRBV27, with 8 nucleotides matching TRBD2. CDR1 is MNHEY, CDR2 SMNVEV, per germline (reference sequence). V trimming: 1 base; J trimming: 9 bases; junction bases outside the gene matches: 7. The CDR3 spans 15 residues. CDR3 sequence reads: CASSLLPGLAWELFF. As DNA, the CDR3 is TGTGCCAGCAGTTTATTACCCGGACTAGCATGGGAGCTGTTTTTT.

The J gene is TRBJ1-5, the V gene TRBV6-2 or TRBV6-3; tentative D call: TRBD1 (6 bases). The CDR3 totals 14 residues. Trimming pared 2 bases from V and 6 bases from J, leaving 11 bases between. CDR1 is MNHEY, CDR2 SVGEGT, per germline. The CDR3: CASSYGTLGQPQHF. In nucleotides, the CDR3 is TGTGCCAGCAGTTACGGGACACTAGGTCAGCCCCAGCATTTT.